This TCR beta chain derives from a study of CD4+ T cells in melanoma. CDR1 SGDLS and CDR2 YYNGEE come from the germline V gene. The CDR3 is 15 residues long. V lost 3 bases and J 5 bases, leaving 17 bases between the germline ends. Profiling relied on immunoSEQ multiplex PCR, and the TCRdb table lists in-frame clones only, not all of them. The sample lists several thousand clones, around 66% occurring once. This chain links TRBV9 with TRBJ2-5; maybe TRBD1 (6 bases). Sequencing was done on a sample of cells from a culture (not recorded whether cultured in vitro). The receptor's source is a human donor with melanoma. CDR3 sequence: CASSGGQGLGETQYF. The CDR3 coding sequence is TGTGCCAGCAGCGGGGGGCAGGGTCTGGGGGAGACCCAGTACTTC.